This is a list of T cell receptor beta chains from one sample in a study of tumour-infiltrating T cells in Burkitt lymphoma. TCRdb's table, derived via immunoSEQ multiplex PCR, lists solely in-frame clones and lacks some. This table holds approximately 5,500 clones, about a sixth found once. The specimen was tumor tissue. The receptors originated from a human donor with diffuse large B-cell lymphoma. Each CDR3 is given with its conserved first and last residue. Each record gives: clone size, V gene, J gene, D gene, CDR3 DNA, CDR3 protein. A D gene is named only where the DNA matches it firmly. The size of a clone is reported for some rows only, either as once, few or many, or as a class for expanded clones.

clone_size: -; v_call: TRBV29-1; j_call: TRBJ1-1; d_call: -; cdr3_nt: TGCAGCGGACGGGTTACGAACACTGAAGCTTTCTTT; cdr3_aa: CSGRVTNTEAFF
clone_size: few; v_call: TRBV7-9; j_call: TRBJ2-1; d_call: TRBD2; cdr3_nt: TGTGCCAGCACCTCCCCCGGGCGGCTAGCGGACTACAATGAGCAGTTCTTC; cdr3_aa: CASTSPGRLADYNEQFF
clone_size: -; v_call: TRBV7-9; j_call: TRBJ2-7; d_call: TRBD2; cdr3_nt: TGTGCCAGCAGCCTAGGACTAGACTACGAGCAGTACTTC; cdr3_aa: CASSLGLDYEQYF
clone_size: -; v_call: TRBV7-6; j_call: TRBJ2-7; d_call: TRBD2; cdr3_nt: TGTGCCAGCGGCCCTAGCGGGAGTATACGGCAGTACTTC; cdr3_aa: CASGPSGSIRQYF
clone_size: few; v_call: TRBV4-1; j_call: TRBJ2-1; d_call: -; cdr3_nt: TGCGCCAGCAGCCAAGATTCGTGGAAGCAGTTCTTC; cdr3_aa: CASSQDSWKQFF
clone_size: few; v_call: TRBV5-1; j_call: TRBJ1-1; d_call: -; cdr3_nt: TGCGCCAGCAGCCTGAGGTCGGGGGAAGGGGTCACTGAAGCTTTCTTT; cdr3_aa: CASSLRSGEGVTEAFF
clone_size: -; v_call: TRBV11-3; j_call: TRBJ2-1; d_call: TRBD2; cdr3_nt: TGTGCCAGCAGTTCGCCCGGGACTAGCGGGAGGCCCGGGTATGAGCAGTTCTTC; cdr3_aa: CASSSPGTSGRPGYEQFF
clone_size: -; v_call: TRBV27; j_call: TRBJ2-1; d_call: -; cdr3_nt: TGTGCCAGCAGCTGGGACCGAGAGGGCTACAATGAGCAGTTCTTC; cdr3_aa: CASSWDREGYNEQFF
clone_size: few; v_call: TRBV4-1; j_call: TRBJ2-7; d_call: TRBD1; cdr3_nt: TGCGCCAGCAGCCACCATAGACAGGGGGACTACGAGCAGTACTTC; cdr3_aa: CASSHHRQGDYEQYF
clone_size: once; v_call: TRBV7-9; j_call: TRBJ2-3; d_call: -; cdr3_nt: TGTGCCAGCAGCACGAGGGGGAGCCCCACAGATACGCAGTATTTT; cdr3_aa: CASSTRGSPTDTQYF
clone_size: -; v_call: TRBV9; j_call: TRBJ1-2; d_call: -; cdr3_nt: TGTGCCAGCAGCGTATCGACAGCCTATGGCTACACCTTC; cdr3_aa: CASSVSTAYGYTF
clone_size: few; v_call: TRBV4-1; j_call: TRBJ2-4; d_call: -; cdr3_nt: TGCGCCAGCAGCCAAGTATTACTTCTAGCCAAAAACATTCAGTACTTC; cdr3_aa: CASSQVLLLAKNIQYF
clone_size: -; v_call: TRBV28; j_call: TRBJ1-1; d_call: -; cdr3_nt: TGTGCCAGCAGTACGCGAACTGAAGCTTTCTTT; cdr3_aa: CASSTRTEAFF
clone_size: -; v_call: TRBV30; j_call: TRBJ1-6; d_call: -; cdr3_nt: TGTGCCTGGAGTGTACTGAGCTCCTATAATTCACCCCTCCACTTT; cdr3_aa: CAWSVLSSYNSPLHF
clone_size: few; v_call: TRBV7-9; j_call: TRBJ2-7; d_call: -; cdr3_nt: TGTGCCAGCAGCTTATCAGGGAGTGGAGACGAGCAGTACTTC; cdr3_aa: CASSLSGSGDEQYF
clone_size: few; v_call: TRBV2; j_call: TRBJ2-3; d_call: -; cdr3_nt: TGTGCCAGCAGTGGTAGGAAGAGCACAGATACGCAGTATTTT; cdr3_aa: CASSGRKSTDTQYF
clone_size: few; v_call: TRBV7-9; j_call: TRBJ2-7; d_call: -; cdr3_nt: TGTGCCAGCAGCCCAGAATGGGCCTACGAGCAGTACTTC; cdr3_aa: CASSPEWAYEQYF
clone_size: -; v_call: TRBV6-1; j_call: TRBJ1-1; d_call: -; cdr3_nt: TGTGCCAGCAGTGAATGGGGGGCCCTGAACACTGAAGCTTTCTTT; cdr3_aa: CASSEWGALNTEAFF
clone_size: -; v_call: TRBV10-2; j_call: TRBJ2-7; d_call: -; cdr3_nt: TGCGCCAGCAGTAGCAGGGCAGGGTCCAGGGGGGACGAGCAGTACTTC; cdr3_aa: CASSSRAGSRGDEQYF
clone_size: -; v_call: TRBV7-8; j_call: TRBJ2-3; d_call: TRBD2; cdr3_nt: TGTGCCAGCAGCTTACTCCCCGGGACTAGCGGCACAGATACGCAGTATTTT; cdr3_aa: CASSLLPGTSGTDTQYF
clone_size: -; v_call: TRBV28; j_call: TRBJ1-2; d_call: -; cdr3_nt: TGTGCCAGCAGTTCTTGGAGGCATGGCTACACCTTC; cdr3_aa: CASSSWRHGYTF
clone_size: -; v_call: TRBV28; j_call: TRBJ2-3; d_call: -; cdr3_nt: TGTGCCAGCAGTTCGCCCACAGATACGCAGTATTTT; cdr3_aa: CASSSPTDTQYF
clone_size: -; v_call: TRBV5-1; j_call: TRBJ2-3; d_call: TRBD2; cdr3_nt: TGCGCCAGCAGTACCGGGACTAGCGGGGTATTGGGCACAGATACGCAGTATTTT; cdr3_aa: CASSTGTSGVLGTDTQYF
clone_size: -; v_call: TRBV30; j_call: TRBJ1-5; d_call: TRBD1; cdr3_nt: TGTGCCTGGAGCAGGACAGGGGGAGGGAACCAGCCCCAGCATTTT; cdr3_aa: CAWSRTGGGNQPQHF
clone_size: -; v_call: TRBV7-2; j_call: TRBJ2-1; d_call: TRBD2; cdr3_nt: TGTGCCAGCAGCCCCCCGAGCGGGAGATGGGGGAATGAGCAGTTCTTC; cdr3_aa: CASSPPSGRWGNEQFF
clone_size: -; v_call: TRBV6-5; j_call: TRBJ1-2; d_call: -; cdr3_nt: TGTGCCAGCAGCCCACTCGGGGGGGGTAGCTACACCTTC; cdr3_aa: CASSPLGGGSYTF
clone_size: few; v_call: TRBV6-4; j_call: TRBJ2-2; d_call: TRBD2; cdr3_nt: TGTGCCAGCAGTCCCGAGGCGGGAGTGAGAACCGGGGAGCTGTTTTTT; cdr3_aa: CASSPEAGVRTGELFF
clone_size: -; v_call: TRBV6-1; j_call: TRBJ1-5; d_call: -; cdr3_nt: TGTGCCAGCAGTGAATCCCCTCCTACAGGGATTCAGCCCCAGCATTTT; cdr3_aa: CASSESPPTGIQPQHF
clone_size: few; v_call: TRBV19; j_call: TRBJ2-5; d_call: TRBD1; cdr3_nt: TGTGCCAGTAGTATAGCAAAGACAGGGGGGACAGAGACCCAGTACTTC; cdr3_aa: CASSIAKTGGTETQYF
clone_size: -; v_call: TRBV30; j_call: TRBJ1-1; d_call: -; cdr3_nt: TGTGCCTGGGAGAGTAGGGCCACTGAAGCTTTCTTT; cdr3_aa: CAWESRATEAFF
clone_size: few; v_call: TRBV29-1; j_call: TRBJ2-1; d_call: TRBD2; cdr3_nt: TGCAGCGTTGTGATAGCGGGAGGTTGGGAGCAGTTCTTC; cdr3_aa: CSVVIAGGWEQFF
clone_size: few; v_call: TRBV10-2; j_call: TRBJ2-1; d_call: -; cdr3_nt: TGCGCCAGCAGTGAGTGGCAGGCCAGGCTCCTCTTC; cdr3_aa: CASSEWQARLLF
clone_size: -; v_call: TRBV19; j_call: TRBJ1-1; d_call: TRBD1; cdr3_nt: TGTGCCAGTAGACGGCGGCAGGGGGCCAGTGAAGCTTTCTTT; cdr3_aa: CASRRRQGASEAFF
clone_size: -; v_call: TRBV14; j_call: TRBJ2-2; d_call: -; cdr3_nt: TGTGCCAGCAGCCAATTAGGGGACACCGGGGAGCTGTTTTTT; cdr3_aa: CASSQLGDTGELFF
clone_size: few; v_call: TRBV11-2; j_call: TRBJ2-6; d_call: -; cdr3_nt: TGTGCCAGCAGCTTCGCTGGGGCCAACGTCCTGACTTTC; cdr3_aa: CASSFAGANVLTF
clone_size: -; v_call: TRBV9; j_call: TRBJ2-5; d_call: -; cdr3_nt: TGTGCCAGCAGCGTAACGTGGGAGAGGGAGACCCAGTACTTC; cdr3_aa: CASSVTWERETQYF
clone_size: few; v_call: TRBV27; j_call: TRBJ2-1; d_call: TRBD2; cdr3_nt: TGTGCCAGCAGTGAGGGACTAGCGGACTCCTACAATGAGCAGTTCTTC; cdr3_aa: CASSEGLADSYNEQFF
clone_size: -; v_call: TRBV5-6; j_call: TRBJ2-5; d_call: TRBD1; cdr3_nt: TGTGCCAGCAGCTCGCCCGGGACAGGGATAGAGACCCAGTACTTC; cdr3_aa: CASSSPGTGIETQYF
clone_size: few; v_call: TRBV21-1; j_call: TRBJ2-7; d_call: -; cdr3_nt: TGTGCCAGCAGCAAAGCCGAGGGGCCGTTCTACGAGCAGTACTTC; cdr3_aa: CASSKAEGPFYEQYF
clone_size: few; v_call: TRBV7-2; j_call: TRBJ2-6; d_call: -; cdr3_nt: TGTGCCAGCAGTCCCGGCGGGACCTGGATCTCTGGGGCCAACGTCCTGACTTTC; cdr3_aa: CASSPGGTWISGANVLTF
clone_size: -; v_call: TRBV27; j_call: TRBJ2-3; d_call: -; cdr3_nt: TGTGCCAGCAGTTTAGGGCAGGGTGTGGATACGCAGTATTTT; cdr3_aa: CASSLGQGVDTQYF
clone_size: -; v_call: TRBV14; j_call: TRBJ2-1; d_call: -; cdr3_nt: TGTGCCAGCAGCCCCGAGCAGTTCTTC; cdr3_aa: CASSPEQFF
clone_size: few; v_call: TRBV30; j_call: TRBJ2-2; d_call: -; cdr3_nt: TGTGCCTGGAGGACCAGGGGAAACACCGGGGAGCTGTTTTTT; cdr3_aa: CAWRTRGNTGELFF
clone_size: -; v_call: TRBV5-6; j_call: TRBJ1-4; d_call: -; cdr3_nt: TGTGCCAGCAGCTTTTCAGTGAATGAAAAACTGTTTTTT; cdr3_aa: CASSFSVNEKLFF
clone_size: few; v_call: TRBV10-3; j_call: TRBJ2-2; d_call: -; cdr3_nt: TGTGCCATCAAATCCCAGGGCGCGAACACCGGGGAGCTGTTTTTT; cdr3_aa: CAIKSQGANTGELFF
clone_size: -; v_call: TRBV30; j_call: TRBJ2-3; d_call: -; cdr3_nt: TGTGCCTGGAGTGGGCCAGGAGATACGCAGTATTTT; cdr3_aa: CAWSGPGDTQYF
clone_size: -; v_call: TRBV14; j_call: TRBJ1-1; d_call: -; cdr3_nt: TGTGCCAGCAGCCAAGATATGAACACTGAAGCTTTCTTT; cdr3_aa: CASSQDMNTEAFF
clone_size: large; v_call: TRBV14; j_call: TRBJ2-2; d_call: -; cdr3_nt: TGTGCCAGCAGCCAGGGGCCATTTAACACCGGGGAGCTGTTTTTT; cdr3_aa: CASSQGPFNTGELFF